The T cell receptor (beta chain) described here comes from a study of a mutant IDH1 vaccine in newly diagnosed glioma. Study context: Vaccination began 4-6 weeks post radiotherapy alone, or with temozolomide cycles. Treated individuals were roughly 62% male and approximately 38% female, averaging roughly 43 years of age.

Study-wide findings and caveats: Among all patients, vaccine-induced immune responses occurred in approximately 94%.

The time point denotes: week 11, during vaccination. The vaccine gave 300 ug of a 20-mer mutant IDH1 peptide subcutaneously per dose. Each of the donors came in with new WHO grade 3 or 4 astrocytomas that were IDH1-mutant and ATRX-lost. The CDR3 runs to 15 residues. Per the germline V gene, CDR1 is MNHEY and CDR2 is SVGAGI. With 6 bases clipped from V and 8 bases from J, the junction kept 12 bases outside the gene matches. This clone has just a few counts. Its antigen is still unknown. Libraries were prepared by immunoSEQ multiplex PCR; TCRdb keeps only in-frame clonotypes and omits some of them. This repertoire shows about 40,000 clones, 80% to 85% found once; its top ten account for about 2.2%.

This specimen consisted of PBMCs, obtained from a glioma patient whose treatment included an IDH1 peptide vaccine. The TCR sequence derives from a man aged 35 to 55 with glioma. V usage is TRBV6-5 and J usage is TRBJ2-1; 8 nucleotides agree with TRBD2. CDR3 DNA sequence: TGTGCCAGCAGCACGGACAGAGCGGGAGCGGATGAGCAGTTCTTC. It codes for CASSTDRAGADEQFF.